This record concerns one T cell receptor (beta chain) sequence. Per the germline V gene, CDR1 is LGHNA and CDR2 is YSLEER. The V end was cut by 0 bases, the J end by 8 bases, with 11 bases between. The CDR3 loop spans 14 amino acids. Second doses at about 4 or about 12 weeks were pooled. This entry comes from a study of T cell responses to AZD1222 COVID-19 vaccine. TCRdb's copy holds only in-frame clones and misses some; the assay was immunoSEQ multiplex PCR. This table has 95,000 to 150,000 clones, about 90% appearing once. This TCR was sampled from an adult who received the AZD1222 COVID-19 vaccine. This chain links TRBV4-3 with TRBJ1-3; D uncertain. This specimen was peripheral blood, taken 28 days after the second AZD1222 dose. The CDR3 loop is CASSQEYRVDTIYF. In DNA form, the CDR3 reads TGCGCCAGCAGCCAAGAATACCGTGTGGACACCATATATTTT.